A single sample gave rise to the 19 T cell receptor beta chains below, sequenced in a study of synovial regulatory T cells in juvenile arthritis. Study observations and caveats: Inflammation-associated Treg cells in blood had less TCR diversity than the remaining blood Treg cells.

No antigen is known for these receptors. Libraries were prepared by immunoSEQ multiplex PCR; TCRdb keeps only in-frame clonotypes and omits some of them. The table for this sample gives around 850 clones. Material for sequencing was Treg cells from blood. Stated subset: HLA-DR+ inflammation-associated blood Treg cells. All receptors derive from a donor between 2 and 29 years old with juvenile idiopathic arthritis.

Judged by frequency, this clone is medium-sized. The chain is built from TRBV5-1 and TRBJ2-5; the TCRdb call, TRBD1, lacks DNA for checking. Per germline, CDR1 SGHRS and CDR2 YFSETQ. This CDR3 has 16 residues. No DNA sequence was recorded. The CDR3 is CASSATGSLHQETQYF.

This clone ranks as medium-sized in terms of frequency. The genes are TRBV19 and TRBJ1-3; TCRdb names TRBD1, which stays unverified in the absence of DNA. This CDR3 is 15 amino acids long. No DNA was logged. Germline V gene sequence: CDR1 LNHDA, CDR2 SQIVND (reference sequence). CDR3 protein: CASMGQGGSGNTIYF.

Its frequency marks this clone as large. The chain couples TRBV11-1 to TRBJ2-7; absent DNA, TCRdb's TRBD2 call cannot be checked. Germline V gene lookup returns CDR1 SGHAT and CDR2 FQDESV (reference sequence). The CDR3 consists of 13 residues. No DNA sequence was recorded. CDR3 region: CASSLTRYYEQYF.

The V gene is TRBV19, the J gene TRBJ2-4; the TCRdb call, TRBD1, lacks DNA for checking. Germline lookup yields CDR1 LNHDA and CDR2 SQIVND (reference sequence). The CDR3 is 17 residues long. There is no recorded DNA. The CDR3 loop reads CASSIEGQGLAKNIQYF.

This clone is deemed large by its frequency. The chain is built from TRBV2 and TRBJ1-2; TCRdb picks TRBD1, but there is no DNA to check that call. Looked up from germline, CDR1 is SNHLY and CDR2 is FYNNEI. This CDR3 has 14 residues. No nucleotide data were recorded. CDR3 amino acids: CASSGADRGPGYTF.

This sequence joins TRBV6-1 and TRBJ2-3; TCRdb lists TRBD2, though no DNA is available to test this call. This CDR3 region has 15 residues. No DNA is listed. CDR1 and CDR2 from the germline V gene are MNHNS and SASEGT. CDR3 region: CASSELAGGPDTQYF.

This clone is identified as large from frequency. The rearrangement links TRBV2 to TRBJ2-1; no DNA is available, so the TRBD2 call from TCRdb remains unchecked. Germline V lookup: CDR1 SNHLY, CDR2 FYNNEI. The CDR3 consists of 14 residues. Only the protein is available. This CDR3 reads CASTLTGGYNEQFF.

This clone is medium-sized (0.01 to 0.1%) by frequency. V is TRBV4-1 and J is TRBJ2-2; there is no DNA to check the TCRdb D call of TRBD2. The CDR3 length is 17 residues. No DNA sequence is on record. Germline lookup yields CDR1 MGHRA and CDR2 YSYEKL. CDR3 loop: CASSQEAGESDTGELFF.

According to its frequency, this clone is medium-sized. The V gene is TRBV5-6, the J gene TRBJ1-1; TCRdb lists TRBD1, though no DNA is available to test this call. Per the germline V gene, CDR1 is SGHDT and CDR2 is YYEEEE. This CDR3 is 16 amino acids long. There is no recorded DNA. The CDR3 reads CASSLYPTGTNTEAFF.

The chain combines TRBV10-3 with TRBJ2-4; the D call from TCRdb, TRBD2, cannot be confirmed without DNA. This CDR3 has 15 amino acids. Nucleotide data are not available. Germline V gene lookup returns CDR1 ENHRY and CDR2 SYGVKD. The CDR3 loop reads CAISESGSVGNIQYF.

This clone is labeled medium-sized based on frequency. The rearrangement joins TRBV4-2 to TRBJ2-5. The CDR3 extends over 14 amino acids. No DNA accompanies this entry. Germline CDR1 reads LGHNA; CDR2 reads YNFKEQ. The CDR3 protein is CASSPDGGRETQYF.

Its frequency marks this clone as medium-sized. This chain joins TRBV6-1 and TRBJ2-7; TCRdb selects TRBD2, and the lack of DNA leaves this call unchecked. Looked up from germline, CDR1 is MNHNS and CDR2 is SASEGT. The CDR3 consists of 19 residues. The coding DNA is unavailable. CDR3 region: CASSEAQRSYLAGPYEQYF.

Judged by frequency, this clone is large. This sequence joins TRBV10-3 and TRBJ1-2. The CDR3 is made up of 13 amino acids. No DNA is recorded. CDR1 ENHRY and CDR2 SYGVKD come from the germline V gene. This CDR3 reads CAISDGITYGYTF.

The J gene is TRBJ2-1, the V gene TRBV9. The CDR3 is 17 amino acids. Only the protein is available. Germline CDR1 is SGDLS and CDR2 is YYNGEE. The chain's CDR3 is CASSVAGTRSSYNEQFF.

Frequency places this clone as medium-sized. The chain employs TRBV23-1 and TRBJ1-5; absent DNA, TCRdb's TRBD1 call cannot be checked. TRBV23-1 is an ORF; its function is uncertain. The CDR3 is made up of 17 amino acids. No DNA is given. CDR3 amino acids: CASSLTQGTLPQWPQHF.

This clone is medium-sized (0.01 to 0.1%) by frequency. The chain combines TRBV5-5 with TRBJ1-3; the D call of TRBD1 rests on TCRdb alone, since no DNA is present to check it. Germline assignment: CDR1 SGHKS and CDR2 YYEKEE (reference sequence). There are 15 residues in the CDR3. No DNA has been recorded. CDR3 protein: CASSLLWGAGNTIYF.

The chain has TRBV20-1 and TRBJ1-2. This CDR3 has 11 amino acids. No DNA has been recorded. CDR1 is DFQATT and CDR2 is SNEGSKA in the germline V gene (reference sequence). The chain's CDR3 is CSARWDYGYTF.

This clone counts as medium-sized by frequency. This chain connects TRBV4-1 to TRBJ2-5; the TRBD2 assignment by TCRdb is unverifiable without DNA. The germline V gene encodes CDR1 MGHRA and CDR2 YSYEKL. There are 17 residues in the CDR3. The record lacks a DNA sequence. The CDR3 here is CASSLGLAGAPGETQYF.

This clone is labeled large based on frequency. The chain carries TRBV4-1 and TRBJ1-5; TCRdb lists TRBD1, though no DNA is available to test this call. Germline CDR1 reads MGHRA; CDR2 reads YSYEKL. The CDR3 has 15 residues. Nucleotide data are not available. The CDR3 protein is CASSQGQGGNQPQHF.